This TCR beta chain emerged from a study of T cell responses to AZD1222 COVID-19 vaccine. The method was immunoSEQ multiplex PCR; TCRdb's version includes in-frame clones alone and lacks a portion of them. The profile covers 200,000 to 300,000 clones, with 85% to 95% appearing a single time and 0.5% to 0.7% taken by the ten largest. V was cut by 5 bases and J by 4 bases, with 12 bases left in between. The germline CDR1 and CDR2 sequences are LNHDA and SQIVND (reference sequence). CDR3 length equals 13 residues. The V gene is TRBV19, the J gene TRBJ2-7, with D hard to call. Sequences were derived from peripheral blood, sampled on day 0 of AZD1222 vaccination. The clonotype comes from an adult in good health. CDR3 DNA: TGTGCCAGTAGTGTCAGGACGGATTACGAGCAGTACTTC. It specifies CASSVRTDYEQYF.